This TCR beta chain was found in a study of shared clonotypes between healthy human individuals. Overall study: A couple of women and a few men aged 18 to 49 served as donors. Broader study findings: Clonotype sharing among donors was expected to depend on sequencing depth.

The assay used deep level. TCRdb's table, derived via immunoSEQ multiplex PCR, lists solely in-frame clones and lacks some. The sample consists of about 480,000 clones, about three quarters of them appearing once. The CDR3 extends over 14 amino acids. CDR1 SGDLS and CDR2 YYNGEE come from the germline V gene. The germline V and J ends were trimmed by 0 bases and 5 bases, with 11 bases remaining between them. About this clone itself: Its antigen is not known.

The receptor comes from a woman in her thirties or forties in good health. Some clones in this sample may be carry-over from other donors' samples. Sequenced sample: PBMCs. The chain links TRBV9 to TRBJ2-5; D may be TRBD1 or TRBD2 (5 bases each). The CDR3 bases are TGTGCCAGCAGCGTAGCGGGATGGGGGGAGACCCAGTACTTC. It translates to CASSVAGWGETQYF. The full variable domain, completed using reference TRBV9 and TRBJ2-5, is DSGVTQTPKHLITATGQRVTLRCSPRSGDLSVYWYQQSLDQGLQFLIQYYNGEERAKGNILERFSAQQFPDLHSELNLSSLELGDSALYFCASSVAGWGETQYFGPGTRLLVL.